The rows below give T cell receptor beta chains drawn from one sample of a study of technical replicates of blood from a handful of donors. Measured with immunoSEQ multiplex PCR; TCRdb has only the in-frame clones, and not every one. The data show about 70,000 clones, 85% to 95% seen once. Sequenced material: T cells isolated from PBMCs. The origin of the receptors is a human donor in good health. Both conserved end residues are part of each CDR3. The D gene is left open where the match is weak. Clone size appears in some rows only: once, few, many, or a class for an expanded clone.

CDR3nt: TGCGCCAGCAGCCAAGATGTAGGGGGCCAACTATCTAGCACAGATACGCAGTATTTT; CDR3aa: CASSQDVGGQLSSTDTQYF; j_gene: TRBJ2-3; abundance: -; v_gene: TRBV4-3; d_gene: TRBD1
CDR3nt: TGCGCCAGCAGCTCGGGACACCCTGCCGATGGAAACACCATATATTTT; CDR3aa: CASSSGHPADGNTIYF; j_gene: TRBJ1-3; abundance: -; v_gene: TRBV5-1; d_gene: -
CDR3nt: TGTGCCAGTAGTCCCCCGGAGGACTATGGCTACACCTTC; CDR3aa: CASSPPEDYGYTF; j_gene: TRBJ1-2; abundance: -; v_gene: TRBV19; d_gene: -
CDR3nt: TGTGCCAGCAGTCGTCGCGGGTTTTCTCCTGCCGGGACAGGGGGCACAGATACGCAGTATTTT; CDR3aa: CASSRRGFSPAGTGGTDTQYF; j_gene: TRBJ2-3; abundance: once; v_gene: TRBV27; d_gene: TRBD1
CDR3nt: TGTGCCAGCAGCTTAGCGGGAGCAGATACGCAGTATTTT; CDR3aa: CASSLAGADTQYF; j_gene: TRBJ2-3; abundance: -; v_gene: TRBV11-3; d_gene: -
CDR3nt: TGTGCCAGCAGTTTTCTGACAGGGGATCAGCCCCAGCATTTT; CDR3aa: CASSFLTGDQPQHF; j_gene: TRBJ1-5; abundance: -; v_gene: TRBV6-5; d_gene: TRBD1
CDR3nt: TGTGCCAGCAGTTTACCCCCCGGCAGGAACCAAGAGACCCAGTACTTC; CDR3aa: CASSLPPGRNQETQYF; j_gene: TRBJ2-5; abundance: -; v_gene: TRBV28; d_gene: -
CDR3nt: TGTGCCAGCAGCTTGGGAGGGTTGGGAAACACCATATATTTT; CDR3aa: CASSLGGLGNTIYF; j_gene: TRBJ1-3; abundance: -; v_gene: TRBV5-4; d_gene: -
CDR3nt: TGCAGCGTTGTAAGCTACCGGGAGGAGGCAGATACGCAGTATTTT; CDR3aa: CSVVSYREEADTQYF; j_gene: TRBJ2-3; abundance: -; v_gene: TRBV29-1; d_gene: TRBD2
CDR3nt: TGTGCCAGTAGTGGCCAGGGCTCCTACAATGAGCAGTTCTTC; CDR3aa: CASSGQGSYNEQFF; j_gene: TRBJ2-1; abundance: -; v_gene: TRBV19; d_gene: -
CDR3nt: TGTGCCAGCAGTTACGATGTGGTAGAATGGAGCAATGAGCAGTTCTTC; CDR3aa: CASSYDVVEWSNEQFF; j_gene: TRBJ2-1; abundance: -; v_gene: TRBV6-5; d_gene: -
CDR3nt: TGCAGCGGGGAACAGGGGGCAGAGACCCAGTACTTC; CDR3aa: CSGEQGAETQYF; j_gene: TRBJ2-5; abundance: -; v_gene: TRBV29-1; d_gene: TRBD1
CDR3nt: TGTGCCAGCAGCCAGCCGCCCGGGGACAGGGGCCTATACAACACCGGGGAGCTGTTTTTT; CDR3aa: CASSQPPGDRGLYNTGELFF; j_gene: TRBJ2-2; abundance: -; v_gene: TRBV14; d_gene: TRBD1
CDR3nt: TGTGCCAGCAGCCGAAGGGGTAGTGATGAAAAACTGTTTTTT; CDR3aa: CASSRRGSDEKLFF; j_gene: TRBJ1-4; abundance: -; v_gene: TRBV7-3; d_gene: -
CDR3nt: TGTGCCAGCAGCCCTCAGGACTTCTCTGGAAACACCATATATTTT; CDR3aa: CASSPQDFSGNTIYF; j_gene: TRBJ1-3; abundance: -; v_gene: TRBV7-3; d_gene: -
CDR3nt: TGTGCCAGCAGGGGGGGAGACGGGAGGCCTTCGGCCGAGCAGTACTTC; CDR3aa: CASRGGDGRPSAEQYF; j_gene: TRBJ2-7; abundance: -; v_gene: TRBV5-4; d_gene: TRBD2
CDR3nt: TGTGCCAGCAGTGAAGACAAGCATGGCTACACCTTC; CDR3aa: CASSEDKHGYTF; j_gene: TRBJ1-2; abundance: -; v_gene: TRBV25-1; d_gene: -
CDR3nt: TGTGCCAGCAGTCAAACGGGGGGTTTTTACAATGAGCAGTTCTTC; CDR3aa: CASSQTGGFYNEQFF; j_gene: TRBJ2-1; abundance: few; v_gene: TRBV6-1; d_gene: TRBD2
CDR3nt: TGTGCCACTACACCAGAGGGGGCCGCGAACACCGGGGAGCTGTTTTTT; CDR3aa: CATTPEGAANTGELFF; j_gene: TRBJ2-2; abundance: -; v_gene: TRBV7-9; d_gene: TRBD1
CDR3nt: TGTGCCACCAAGGGATGGGGAGGGGAAAAACTGTTTTTT; CDR3aa: CATKGWGGEKLFF; j_gene: TRBJ1-4; abundance: -; v_gene: TRBV27; d_gene: -
CDR3nt: TGTGCCTGGAGTGTACAAATATATAGGAGATCTAATGAAAAACTGTTTTTT; CDR3aa: CAWSVQIYRRSNEKLFF; j_gene: TRBJ1-4; abundance: -; v_gene: TRBV30; d_gene: -
CDR3nt: TGTGCCAGCAATCGAGGACAGGGACGCTACGAGCAGTACTTC; CDR3aa: CASNRGQGRYEQYF; j_gene: TRBJ2-7; abundance: -; v_gene: TRBV27; d_gene: TRBD1
CDR3nt: TGTGCCATCAGTGAAAGCGGGGCCCCCCACGAGCAGTACTTC; CDR3aa: CAISESGAPHEQYF; j_gene: TRBJ2-7; abundance: -; v_gene: TRBV10-3; d_gene: TRBD2
CDR3nt: TGTGCCAGCAGTACTTCCTACAATGAGCAGTTCTTC; CDR3aa: CASSTSYNEQFF; j_gene: TRBJ2-1; abundance: once; v_gene: TRBV27; d_gene: -
CDR3nt: TGTGCCAGCAGGCGGTATATGAACACTGAAGCTTTCTTT; CDR3aa: CASRRYMNTEAFF; j_gene: TRBJ1-1; abundance: few; v_gene: TRBV2; d_gene: -
CDR3nt: TGCAGTGCTAGGACAGGAGAGACCCAGTACTTC; CDR3aa: CSARTGETQYF; j_gene: TRBJ2-5; abundance: -; v_gene: TRBV20-1; d_gene: -
CDR3nt: TGTGCCAGCAGCGTAGAGAGGAATGAGCAGTTCTTC; CDR3aa: CASSVERNEQFF; j_gene: TRBJ2-1; abundance: -; v_gene: TRBV9; d_gene: -
CDR3nt: TGTGCCAGCAGCATACCCGGGACTCCCGGGGAGACCCAGTACTTC; CDR3aa: CASSIPGTPGETQYF; j_gene: TRBJ2-5; abundance: -; v_gene: TRBV5-4; d_gene: -
CDR3nt: TGTGCCAGCAGCGTAGGACTAGCGGCGGGAGCAGATACGCAGTATTTT; CDR3aa: CASSVGLAAGADTQYF; j_gene: TRBJ2-3; abundance: -; v_gene: TRBV9; d_gene: TRBD2
CDR3nt: TGTGCCAGCAGTTCGCTCTTAGCGGGAGGCACAGATACGCAGTATTTT; CDR3aa: CASSSLLAGGTDTQYF; j_gene: TRBJ2-3; abundance: -; v_gene: TRBV6-5; d_gene: TRBD2
CDR3nt: TGTGCCAGCAGCTTAGCGTGGACTAGCGGGCCGTACAATGAGCAGTTCTTC; CDR3aa: CASSLAWTSGPYNEQFF; j_gene: TRBJ2-1; abundance: few; v_gene: TRBV7-2; d_gene: TRBD2
CDR3nt: TGTGCCAGCAGCCCCTATAGCGGGATAGACTCCTACGAGCAGTACTTC; CDR3aa: CASSPYSGIDSYEQYF; j_gene: TRBJ2-7; abundance: -; v_gene: TRBV11-2; d_gene: TRBD2
CDR3nt: TGTGCCAGCAGTTTTTTGCCAGCGGGATTGGACAATGAGCAGTTCTTC; CDR3aa: CASSFLPAGLDNEQFF; j_gene: TRBJ2-1; abundance: -; v_gene: TRBV27; d_gene: TRBD2
CDR3nt: TGTGCCAGCAGTTTACCGGGACTAGCTTTCGATGAGCAGTTCTTC; CDR3aa: CASSLPGLAFDEQFF; j_gene: TRBJ2-1; abundance: -; v_gene: TRBV28; d_gene: TRBD2
CDR3nt: TGTGCCAGCAGTACCGGGACAGGGGGCTCCGATACGCAGTATTTT; CDR3aa: CASSTGTGGSDTQYF; j_gene: TRBJ2-3; abundance: -; v_gene: TRBV6-4; d_gene: TRBD1